This T cell receptor (beta chain) was sequenced for a study of T cell repertoires in cytomegalovirus infection. Looking at the study overall: Through public TCR beta signatures, both CMV infection and matching HLA type were indicated. Regarding the study as a whole: It was HLA-C-restricted CMV-specific TCR beta clonotypes that dominated the response ex vivo. Carriers of CMV and the relevant HLA type were discriminated by public TCR beta frequency.

TCRdb fed the reads into MiXCR, producing one record per CDR3 protein. The sample lists around 100,000 distinct CDR3 sequences, under 50% seen once, with about two thirds in the top ten. In the case of this clonotype: Its antigen remains unidentified.

The sequences come from CD8+ T cells from cultured PBMCs, collected from culture after CMV antigen stimulation. This clonotype was sampled from a human donor in good health (CMV status not recorded). Some clones in this sample may be carry-over from other donors' samples.

The CDR3 loop is CASSLDPSSSYEQYF. For the CDR3, the DNA is TGTGCCAGCAGCTTAGACCCTAGCTCTTCCTACGAGCAGTACTTC. This chain uses TRBV7-6 with TRBJ2-7; D is perhaps TRBD2 (5 bases). V was shortened by 1 base and J by 1 base, with 11 bases between the two germline ends. This CDR3 region has 15 residues. CDR1 is SGHVS and CDR2 is FNYEAQ in the germline V gene.